This record covers a single T cell receptor (beta chain). Its matching antigen is unknown. Trimming pared 6 bases from V and 1 base from J, leaving 23 bases between. CDR3 size: 18 residues. The germline V gene encodes CDR1 MDHEN and CDR2 SYDVKM. These data are taken from a study of T-cell reconstitution after alpha-beta-depleted transplantation in children. General study points: Approximately two months post-transplant, alpha-beta T cells reportedly originated from several hundred expanded graft clones. Recipient T cells and thymic progenitors that survived were the source of the high TCRbeta diversity seen at day 60 in some patients. Most T-cell counts and diversity one year after the transplant came from T cells that were newly produced.

Unique molecular identifiers were incorporated into the prepared TCRbeta library. TCRdb called the PCR reads again in MiXCR, with one record for every CDR3 protein. The data show a few hundred thousand distinct CDR3 sequences, around 13% seen once. This receptor was identified in a male patient between 10 and 17 years old who had a stem cell transplant for acute myeloid leukemia, so the T cells may come from the graft donor. This sample comprised PBMCs, mostly from graft donor cells, obtained 360 days after TCRalphabeta/CD19-depleted stem cell transplant. The genes are TRBV28 and TRBJ2-3; a possible D gene is TRBD2 (5 bases). CDR3 bases: TGTGCCAGCAGCCAATCCCCCCCGGGGTTCCTTGGCACAGATACGCAGTATTTT. It specifies CASSQSPPGFLGTDTQYF.